A single sample is the source of the 17 T cell receptor beta chains below, sequenced in a study of technical replicates of blood from several donors. Sequenced by immunoSEQ multiplex PCR; TCRdb stores in-frame clones only, minus some. The sample lists about 80,000 clones, 80% to 90% seen once, with under 5.5% in the top ten. The sample consisted of PBMCs. The source is a human donor in good health. Some clones in this sample may be carry-over from other donors' samples.

This clone was seen just once. The chain combines TRBV5-6 with TRBJ1-2; D unclear. Deletions cut 4 bases from V and 4 bases from J, with 8 bases between. Looked up from germline, CDR1 is SGHDT and CDR2 is YYEEEE. The CDR3 spans 12 residues. This CDR3 is CASSPGAYGYTF. The CDR3 DNA reads TGTGCCAGCAGCCCAGGTGCCTATGGCTACACCTTC.

The chain couples TRBV30 to TRBJ1-6, with D possibly matching TRBD1 (5 bases). V lost 6 bases to trimming and J lost 3 bases, with 18 bases between them. Germline V gene data show CDR1 as GTSNPN and CDR2 as SVGIG (reference sequence). This CDR3 spans 16 amino acids. CDR3 bases: TGTGCCTGCCCCCGGGACTCAAGGATCTATAATTCACCCCTCCACTTT. It translates to CACPRDSRIYNSPLHF.

This chain uses TRBV9 with TRBJ1-5; TRBD1 is a possible D gene (6 bases). Trimming removed 0 bases at V and 4 bases at J, with 11 bases between. Germline V lookup: CDR1 SGDLS, CDR2 YYNGEE. The CDR3 has 15 amino acids. CDR3 in amino acids: CASSVGGGPNQPQHF. The CDR3 coding sequence is TGTGCCAGCAGCGTAGGAGGGGGACCGAATCAGCCCCAGCATTTT. Supplemented by reference TRBV9 and TRBJ1-5, the full variable domain reads DSGVTQTPKHLITATGQRVTLRCSPRSGDLSVYWYQQSLDQGLQFLIQYYNGEERAKGNILERFSAQQFPDLHSELNLSSLELGDSALYFCASSVGGGPNQPQHFGDGTRLSIL.

The chain recombines TRBV30 with TRBJ1-3; D unclear. The CDR3 consists of 15 residues. Germline CDR1 GTSNPN, CDR2 SVGIG (reference sequence). Trimming left V 0 bases short and J 0 bases short, with 9 bases between. Here the CDR3 DNA reads TGTGCCTGGAGTGTAATGCTGAGCTCTGGAAACACCATATATTTT. It specifies CAWSVMLSSGNTIYF.

The chain recombines TRBV6-4 with TRBJ2-3; a possible D gene is TRBD1 (8 bases). Between the trimmed V and J ends, which lost 2 bases and 3 bases, there was a span of 15 bases. Germline CDR1 is MRHNA and CDR2 is SNTAGT. CDR3 length: 16 amino acids. The CDR3 here is CASSDGQGGSTDTQYF. DNA of the CDR3: TGTGCCAGCAGTGACGGACAGGGAGGGAGTACAGATACGCAGTATTTT.

The chain couples TRBV7-9 to TRBJ1-1; TRBD1 matches at 8 bases. Unmatched junction bases numbered 3, after V lost 5 bases and J lost 1 base. CDR3 length: 14 residues. Germline V gene sequence: CDR1 SEHNR, CDR2 FQNEAQ (reference sequence). CDR3 sequence: CASSSTGGNTEAFF. The CDR3 DNA reads as TGTGCCAGCAGCAGTACAGGGGGGAACACTGAAGCTTTCTTT.

The chain is built from TRBV6-5 and TRBJ2-1; TRBD1 aligns across 7 bases. CDR1 and CDR2 (germline): MNHEY, SVGAGI. Trimming removed 2 bases from V and 14 bases from J; junction bases left unmatched: 6. This CDR3 has 12 amino acids. The CDR3 loop reads CASSYPGQEEFF. DNA for the CDR3: TGTGCCAGCAGTTACCCTGGACAGGAGGAGTTCTTC.

The chain joins TRBV10-3 to TRBJ2-2, with D maybe TRBD2 (6 bases). The V gene lost 11 bases and the J gene lost 4 bases, with 14 bases spanning the gap. Germline V gene data show CDR1 as ENHRY and CDR2 as SYGVKD. The CDR3 runs to 13 residues. CDR3: CAFRAGRTGELFF. CDR3 coding DNA: TGTGCCTTCCGGGCGGGGCGCACCGGGGAGCTGTTTTTT.

In DNA, the CDR3 is TGTGCCAGCAGCCGGGACAGGGGGCAAACTGAAGCTTTCTTT. This codes for CASSRDRGQTEAFF. The rearrangement links TRBV5-4 to TRBJ1-1; 12 bases fit TRBD1. Germline lookup yields CDR1 SGHNT and CDR2 YYREEE (reference sequence). The CDR3 totals 14 residues. V shed 4 bases and J 5 bases; nucleotides not matched to a gene: 3.

The chain uses TRBV6-6 and TRBJ1-1, with 9 bases lining up with TRBD1. Germline V gene lookup returns CDR1 MNHNY and CDR2 SVGAGI (reference sequence). The V gene end was trimmed by 4 bases and the J gene end by 1 base; junction bases not matched to a gene: 1. The CDR3 is 14 residues long. CDR3 DNA: TGTGCCAGCAGTTCGACAGGGGGGAACACTGAAGCTTTCTTT. This sequence encodes CASSSTGGNTEAFF.

In this sample, this clone turned up a few times. The chain couples TRBV6-1 to TRBJ2-3, with 10 bases that match TRBD2. The CDR3 has 16 residues. The V gene end was trimmed by 4 bases and the J gene end by 4 bases; junction bases not matched to a gene: 8. The germline CDR1 and CDR2 sequences are MNHNS and SASEGT. Here the CDR3 DNA reads TGTGCCAGCAGTGTCCTAGCGGGGGATTCCCCAGATACGCAGTATTTT. As protein: CASSVLAGDSPDTQYF.

The V and J genes are TRBV6-5 and TRBJ1-1; D is undetermined. Germline V CDR1 and CDR2: MNHEY, SVGAGI. The CDR3 is 12 amino acids. V was clipped by 6 bases and J by 1 base, with 6 bases between them. CDR3: CASRGPNTEAFF. CDR3 bases: TGTGCCAGCAGGGGCCCGAACACTGAAGCTTTCTTT.

This clone was observed a few times. The CDR3, as DNA: TGTGCCAGTAGTCTGAGACTAGCGGGGGTTTCCTACAATGAGCAGTTCTTC. It yields the protein CASSLRLAGVSYNEQFF. This chain links TRBV19 with TRBJ2-1; 12 positions match TRBD2. The CDR3 covers 17 residues. V was clipped by 5 bases and J by 1 base; unmatched bases: 6. Per germline, CDR1 LNHDA and CDR2 SQIVND (reference sequence).

The chain uses TRBV7-7 and TRBJ2-5, with D possibly being TRBD2 (6 bases). Germline V gene lookup returns CDR1 SSHAT and CDR2 FNYEAQ (reference sequence). The CDR3 sequence is 17 residues long. V was shortened by 5 bases and J by 2 bases, with 21 bases between the two germline ends. The chain's CDR3 is CASSRLAGLALQETQYF. In DNA, the CDR3 is TGTGCCAGCAGCCGATTGGCCGGGCTAGCGCTGCAAGAGACCCAGTACTTC. Full variable domain (rest looked up from reference TRBV7-7 and TRBJ2-5): GAGVSQSPRYKVTKRGQDVTLRCDPISSHATLYWYQQALGQGPEFLTYFNYEAQPDKSGLPSDRFSAERPEGSISTLTIQRTEQRDSAMYRCASSRLAGLALQETQYFGPGTRLLVL.

V gene TRBV7-7 combines with J gene TRBJ2-2; D not certain. V was pared by 5 bases and J by 1 base, with 11 bases between. Germline lookup yields CDR1 SSHAT and CDR2 FNYEAQ (reference sequence). This CDR3 is 15 amino acids long. CDR3: CASSERGVNTGELFF. DNA for the CDR3: TGTGCCAGCAGCGAACGAGGCGTGAACACCGGGGAGCTGTTTTTT.

A note on this clone: Germline is not matched at one junction end, which may reflect a read error. The chain combines TRBV2 with TRBJ2-3, with 11 nucleotides matching TRBD2. CDR3 length: 13 amino acids. Germline loops: CDR1 SNHLY, CDR2 FYNNEI. The CDR3 nucleotides read TGTGCCAGCAGTGACAATGTACTAGCGGGGGAAAATTTT. Translation: CASSDNVLAGENF.

The CDR3 coding sequence is TGTGCCACCAGGCCGGCTGAGGGTTTCGACAATGAGCAGTTCTTC. Encoded protein: CATRPAEGFDNEQFF. The J gene is TRBJ2-1, the V gene TRBV15; TRBD2 is a possible D gene (5 bases). The CDR3 has 15 residues. Germline V CDR1 and CDR2: LNHNV, YYDKDF (reference sequence). With 6 bases removed from V and 5 bases from J, the gap between germline ends came to 17 bases.